These 6 T cell receptor beta chains were all obtained from the same sample, sequenced in a study of shared clonotypes between healthy human individuals. This table comes from immunoSEQ multiplex PCR, and its TCRdb copy is limited to in-frame clones, with some not included. The data contain nearly 1,000,000 clones, over 60% of them singletons. Sequencing was carried out using memory CD4+ T cells sorted from blood. As for subset: CD45RA-negative fraction. The receptors originated from a man younger than 35 in good health.

This clone was picked up one time. The gene calls are TRBV2 and TRBJ2-1; a weak D match, TRBD1 (7 bases). CDR1 is SNHLY, CDR2 FYNNEI, per germline. The CDR3 is made up of 13 amino acids. Trimming took off 10 bases at V and 4 bases at J, with 14 bases between the two ends. CDR3 loop: CATRGTAYNEQFF. The CDR3 nucleotides read TGTGCCACCCGGGGGACAGCTTACAATGAGCAGTTCTTC.

The rearrangement links TRBV11-3 to TRBJ2-7; D is undetermined. Germline loops: CDR1 SGHNT, CDR2 YENEEA. The CDR3 is made up of 13 amino acids. The V and J ends lost 1 base and 5 bases respectively, with 9 bases between them. DNA of the CDR3: TGTGCCAGCAGCTTAGCTGGCGAAAACGAGCAGTACTTC. It encodes CASSLAGENEQYF.

This clone was recorded at least ten times. Additional DNA sequences in this sample encode the identical CDR3. The rearrangement uses TRBV5-6 and TRBJ1-4, with a tentative D call TRBD1 (6 bases). V lost 0 bases and J lost 8, with 11 bases in between. CDR1 SGHDT and CDR2 YYEEEE come from the germline V gene. The CDR3 contains 14 residues. Here the CDR3 reads CASSLGGRYEKLFF. CDR3 nucleotide sequence: TGTGCCAGCAGCTTGGGGGGGCGGTACGAAAAACTGTTTTTT.

The chain employs TRBV4-1 and TRBJ1-5; the D gene is possibly TRBD1 (5 bases). Germline V gives CDR1 MGHRA, CDR2 YSYEKL. This CDR3 has 15 amino acids. V was pared by 4 bases and J by 1 base, with 11 bases between. CDR3 loop: CASSPLGQSNQPQHF. The CDR3 nucleotides are TGCGCCAGCAGCCCCCTGGGGCAGAGCAATCAGCCCCAGCATTTT.

The chain links TRBV6-5 to TRBJ2-1; 8 bases are shared with TRBD2. V lost 6 bases, J lost 8 bases, and 12 bases stayed unmatched. CDR3 length: 15 residues. CDR1 is MNHEY, CDR2 SVGAGI, per germline. For the CDR3, the DNA is TGTGCCAGCAGAACCAGTTACGCGGGGGGCGATGAGCAGTTCTTC. It is translated as CASRTSYAGGDEQFF.

This clone was seen more than once but under ten times. The chain joins TRBV28 to TRBJ1-1, with no clear D. This CDR3 is built from 15 residues. With 1 base removed from V and 6 bases from J, the gap between germline ends came to 15 bases. Germline-derived CDR1 and CDR2 are MDHEN and SYDVKM. This chain's CDR3 is CASSLLNGRAAEAFF. The CDR3, as DNA: TGTGCCAGCAGTTTATTGAATGGTCGGGCAGCTGAAGCTTTCTTT.